This TCR beta chain was documented in a study of early T cells in non-severe SARS-CoV-2 infection. The wider study: Unsorted whole blood bulk RNA was sequenced, with unpaired chains.

In its sample, this clonotype was seen a few times. Its target is not known. Trimming took off 5 bases at V and 5 bases at J, with 18 bases between the two ends. CDR3 length: 15 amino acids. Germline CDR1 is SGHTA and CDR2 is FQGTGA. Study-level points and caveats: Sequences matched to VDJdb favored anti-spike CD8 responses, while private and CD4 specificities were missed.

Tagging with unique molecular identifiers was applied to individual cDNA molecules. TCRdb processed the 5' RACE reads anew with MiXCR; each CDR3 protein has one entry. The sample consists of over 30,000 distinct CDR3 sequences, 5.7% of them appearing once. The chain recombines TRBV7-3 with TRBJ1-1, with D maybe TRBD1 (6 bases). The sequence derives from an adult who was a healthcare worker with PCR-confirmed SARS-CoV-2 infection or an uninfected control (not recorded which). The sample was whole blood. Written as DNA, the CDR3 is TGTGCCAGCAGCCCTAGGGGGACTCAGATAACTGAAGCTTTCTTT. Protein: CASSPRGTQITEAFF.